Below, 12 T cell receptor beta chains from the same sample are listed, as sequenced in a study of T cell repertoires in cytomegalovirus infection. TCRdb redid the calling of the reads with MiXCR, one entry per CDR3 protein. The data hold about 360,000 distinct CDR3 sequences, with less than 20% observed a single time. Source material: PBMCs. Every receptor here comes from a human donor in good health (CMV status not recorded). Some clones in this sample may be carry-over from other donors' samples.

This clonotype was seen ten or more times. J is TRBJ2-5 and V is TRBV28; no definite D call. V shed 8 bases and J shed 3 bases, with 7 bases lying between them. CDR1 MDHEN and CDR2 SYDVKM come from the germline V gene. The CDR3 loop spans 11 amino acids. The CDR3 protein is CASETEETQYF. The CDR3 DNA follows: TGTGCCAGCGAAACAGAAGAGACCCAGTACTTC.

This clonotype was recorded a few times. V gene TRBV20-1 combines with J gene TRBJ2-1; 10 nucleotides agree with TRBD2. The CDR3 contains 16 residues. The germline gives CDR1 DFQATT, CDR2 SNEGSKA (reference sequence). V was pared by 1 base and J by 4 bases, with 7 bases of the junction left unmatched. CDR3 bases: TGCAGTGCTAGAGTTGCTAGCGGGAGTCAGTACAATGAGCAGTTCTTC. As protein: CSARVASGSQYNEQFF.

The V call is TRBV12-5, the J call TRBJ1-1; 8 bases fit TRBD1. This CDR3 spans 15 amino acids. In germline, CDR1 is LGHNT, CDR2 FRNRAP. Unmatched junction bases numbered 5, after V lost 5 bases and J lost 0 bases. The CDR3 nucleotides are TGTGCTAGTGGTATTGGACAGGGAATGAACACTGAAGCTTTCTTT. Its translation: CASGIGQGMNTEAFF.

This clonotype was detected once. The rearrangement uses TRBV12-3 or TRBV12-4 and TRBJ2-7; the D gene is possibly TRBD2 (6 bases). The ends were cut back, 3 bases at V and 3 bases at J, with 12 bases in the middle. The CDR3 has 14 amino acids. The CDR3 here is CASSLAETSYEQYF. In DNA, the CDR3 is TGTGCCAGCAGTTTGGCGGAGACTAGCTACGAGCAGTACTTC.

In regard to this clonotype: At one end the junction does not follow the germline gene, possibly because of a read error. The rearrangement uses TRBV30 and TRBJ2-5; 13 nucleotides agree with TRBD2. The CDR3 has 14 amino acids. Germline loops: CDR1 GTSNPN, CDR2 SVGIG (reference sequence). CDR3 in DNA: TGTGCCGGGAGGACTAGCGGGAGTGTTGAGACCCAGTACTTC. Its protein product is CAGRTSGSVETQYF.

This clonotype was observed a few times. The chain links TRBV5-4 to TRBJ2-1; TRBD1 might be the D (7 bases). Germline V gene lookup returns CDR1 SGHNT and CDR2 YYREEE (reference sequence). CDR3 size: 15 residues. V lost 4 bases, J lost 7 bases, and 18 bases lay in between. The CDR3 spells CASSPPPRGENEQFF. In DNA, the CDR3 is TGTGCCAGCAGCCCGCCACCCAGGGGGGAGAATGAGCAGTTCTTC.

This chain joins TRBV6-5 and TRBJ2-3; D possibly uses TRBD1 or TRBD2 (5 bases each). From germline, CDR1 is MNHEY and CDR2 SVGAGI. Between the trimmed V and J ends, which lost 3 bases and 1 base, there was a span of 14 bases. This CDR3 is built from 16 residues. The CDR3 coding sequence is TGTGCCAGCAGTTATTGGTGGGGACGGGGCACAGATACGCAGTATTTT. Translated: CASSYWWGRGTDTQYF.

The chain couples TRBV28 to TRBJ1-2, with 7 bases aligning to TRBD1. The trim removed 7 bases at V and 0 bases at J, leaving 2 bases unmatched. CDR1 and CDR2 from the germline V gene are MDHEN and SYDVKM. CDR3 length: 13 residues. CDR3 DNA: TGTGCCAGCACAACAGGGGCTAACTATGGCTACACCTTC. The encoded protein is CASTTGANYGYTF.

In its sample, this clonotype was seen a few times. The J gene is TRBJ1-1, the V gene TRBV2; a possible D gene is TRBD1 (5 bases). V was trimmed by 4 bases and J by 7 bases, leaving 10 bases between them. Germline CDR1 reads SNHLY; CDR2 reads FYNNEI. The CDR3 has 12 amino acids. CDR3 nucleotides: TGTGCCAGCAGTGTCGGGCAGGGTGAAGCTTTCTTT. Amino acids: CASSVGQGEAFF. Drawing the rest from reference TRBV2 and TRBJ1-1, the complete variable domain is EPEVTQTPSHQVTQMGQEVILRCVPISNHLYFYWYRQILGQKVEFLVSFYNNEISEKSEIFDDQFSVERPDGSNFTLKIRSTKLEDSAMYFCASSVGQGEAFFGQGTRLTVV.

In its sample, this clonotype was seen many times. The chain is built from TRBV7-2 and TRBJ2-3; 10 nucleotides agree with TRBD2. Germline V gene sequence: CDR1 SGHTA, CDR2 FQGNSA. Trimming cost V 0 bases and J 7 bases; bases outside gene matches: 7. This CDR3 spans 16 amino acids. In nucleotides, the CDR3 is TGTGCCAGCAGCTTAGCATCCCTAGCGGGAGCCCATACGCAGTATTTT. Its protein is CASSLASLAGAHTQYF.

This clonotype showed up many times. V is TRBV12-3 or TRBV12-4 and J is TRBJ1-3; a possible D gene is TRBD1 (5 bases). There are 14 residues in the CDR3. V was clipped by 7 bases and J by 0 bases, with 10 bases between them. This chain's CDR3 is CASMGVISGNTIYF. The CDR3 DNA follows: TGTGCCAGCATGGGGGTAATCTCTGGAAACACCATATATTTT.

The chain uses TRBV12-3 or TRBV12-4 and TRBJ1-5, with D possibly being TRBD1 (6 bases). Trimming cost V 7 bases and J 3 bases, with 10 bases left between them. The CDR3 is 13 residues long. The CDR3 loop is CASTRGLNQPQHF. CDR3 coding DNA: TGTGCCAGCACCAGGGGCCTCAATCAGCCCCAGCATTTT.